Many counts were recorded for the clone carrying this T cell receptor beta chain. TCRdb itself ran the 5' RACE reads through MiXCR, one entry per CDR3 protein. The table lists 87,000 or so distinct CDR3 sequences, over 9% of them singletons. The sample comes from a study of early T cells in non-severe SARS-CoV-2 infection. Study context: The input, bulk RNA from unsorted whole blood, was sequenced, and chains were unpaired.

The germline CDR1 and CDR2 sequences are SGHAT and FQNNGV. The CDR3 sequence is 15 residues long. V lost 4 bases and J 1 base, leaving 10 bases between the germline ends. The sequenced material came from whole blood. The origin of this receptor is an adult who was a healthcare worker with PCR-confirmed SARS-CoV-2 infection or an uninfected control (not recorded which). This chain joins TRBV11-2 and TRBJ2-2; TRBD2 might be the D (5 bases). This CDR3 is CASSSWTVNTGELFF. The CDR3 nucleotides are TGTGCCAGCAGCTCATGGACTGTGAACACCGGGGAGCTGTTTTTT.